This is a list of T cell receptor beta chains from one sample in a study of blood T cell repertoires in COVID-19. Here immunoSEQ multiplex PCR was the method, and the copy in TCRdb shows in-frame clones only, minus some. The sample contains approximately 270,000 clones, about 80% of which appear only once. The sample was peripheral blood. These receptors came from a person aged 65-85 years with COVID-19, enrolled during active disease. Both conserved end residues are part of each CDR3. Part of the rows lack a size; the others show once, few, many or a class for expanded clones.

CDR3: CASSPGTSGGEQFF
length: 14
size: .
J: TRBJ2-1
V: TRBV19

CDR3: CASREAGATSYEQYF
length: 15
size: .
J: TRBJ2-7
V: TRBV28

CDR3: CASRGGQGLNTGELFF
length: 16
size: few
J: TRBJ2-2
V: TRBV28

CDR3: CASSPTGRRDTGELFF
length: 16
size: few
J: TRBJ2-2
V: TRBV4-3

CDR3: CASSIGRGSYNEQFF
length: 15
size: .
J: TRBJ2-1
V: TRBV19

CDR3: CASSRDREQPQHF
length: 13
size: .
J: TRBJ1-5
V: TRBV6-2/TRBV6-3

CDR3: CASSLLIDQPQHF
length: 13
size: .
J: TRBJ1-5
V: TRBV28

CDR3: CASSQDVRGLFLGNEQYF
length: 18
size: .
J: TRBJ2-7
V: TRBV4-3

CDR3: CASSSRTSIAGELFF
length: 15
size: once
J: TRBJ2-2
V: TRBV7-9

CDR3: CASSPPDRKNTEAFF
length: 15
size: .
J: TRBJ1-1
V: TRBV18

CDR3: CASSLSVTGYYGYTF
length: 15
size: .
J: TRBJ1-2
V: TRBV7-8

CDR3: CASSPWETSEETQYF
length: 15
size: .
J: TRBJ2-5
V: TRBV3-1/TRBV3-2

CDR3: CASRRPRGGGETQYF
length: 15
size: .
J: TRBJ2-5
V: TRBV28

CDR3: CASSTRQGGGGADTQYF
length: 17
size: .
J: TRBJ2-3
V: TRBV9

CDR3: CASRTGGLSYEQYF
length: 14
size: .
J: TRBJ2-7
V: TRBV19

CDR3: CASSFFSVGYTF
length: 12
size: .
J: TRBJ1-2
V: TRBV12-3/TRBV12-4

CDR3: CASSTGTTYEQYF
length: 13
size: once
J: TRBJ2-7
V: TRBV2

CDR3: CASSYDSFYGYTF
length: 13
size: .
J: TRBJ1-2
V: TRBV6-2/TRBV6-3

CDR3: CASRSTGKGNEQFF
length: 14
size: .
J: TRBJ2-1
V: TRBV28

CDR3: CAISATGFGQPQHF
length: 14
size: once
J: TRBJ1-5
V: TRBV10-3

CDR3: CASSQGGATTGEQYF
length: 15
size: .
J: TRBJ2-7
V: TRBV3-1/TRBV3-2

CDR3: CASTGQLANYGYTF
length: 14
size: .
J: TRBJ1-2
V: TRBV19

CDR3: CASNGRENYGYTF
length: 13
size: .
J: TRBJ1-2
V: TRBV30

CDR3: CASSVGRGGNEQFF
length: 14
size: .
J: TRBJ2-1
V: TRBV9

CDR3: CASGNRRQQKNIQYF
length: 15
size: once
J: TRBJ2-4
V: TRBV6-5

CDR3: CASSLSGRLEPQHF
length: 14
size: .
J: TRBJ1-5
V: TRBV7-2